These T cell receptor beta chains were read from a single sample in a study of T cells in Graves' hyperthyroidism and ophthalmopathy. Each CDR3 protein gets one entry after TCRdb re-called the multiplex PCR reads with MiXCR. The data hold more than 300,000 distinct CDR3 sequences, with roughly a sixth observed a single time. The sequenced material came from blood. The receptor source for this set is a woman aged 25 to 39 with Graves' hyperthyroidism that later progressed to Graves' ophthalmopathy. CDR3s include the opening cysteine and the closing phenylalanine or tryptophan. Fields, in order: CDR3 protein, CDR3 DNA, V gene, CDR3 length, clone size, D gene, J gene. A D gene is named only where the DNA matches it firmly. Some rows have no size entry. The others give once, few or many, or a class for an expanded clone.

CASSYLDRNNEQFF TGTGCCAGCAGTTACTTGGACAGGAACAATGAGCAGTTCTTC TRBV6-6 14 - TRBD1 TRBJ2-1
CASSVVSFSYNEQFF TGTGCCAGCAGCGTAGTATCATTCTCCTACAATGAGCAGTTCTTC TRBV9 15 - - TRBJ2-1
CASSQGTGGSQTQYF TGTGCCAGCAGCCAAGGGACAGGGGGCTCACAGACCCAGTACTTC TRBV14 15 once TRBD1 TRBJ2-5
CSAVDANSPLHF TGCAGTGCTGTTGACGCGAATTCACCCCTCCACTTT TRBV20-1 12 many - TRBJ1-6
CASSLASSASSNYGYTF TGCGCCAGCAGCTTGGCCAGTTCAGCGTCATCGAACTATGGCTACACCTTC TRBV5-1 17 many - TRBJ1-2
CAWSRIADLAKNIQYF TGTGCCTGGAGTCGGATAGCGGACCTAGCCAAAAACATTCAGTACTTC TRBV30 16 - - TRBJ2-4
CASSGLGKDYEQYF TGTGCCAGTAGTGGACTCGGGAAAGACTACGAGCAGTACTTC TRBV19 14 many - TRBJ2-7
CASRAYRGGSYEQYF TGTGCCAGCAGGGCTTACAGGGGAGGCTCCTACGAGCAGTACTTC TRBV28 15 few - TRBJ2-7
CASSGRSNQPQHF TGTGCCAGCTCAGGGAGAAGTAATCAGCCCCAGCATTTT TRBV18 13 - - TRBJ1-5
CASSQDRGGYTSSYEQYF TGCGCCAGCAGCCAAGATCGAGGCGGCTACACGAGCTCCTACGAGCAGTACTTC TRBV4-1 18 many - TRBJ2-7
CASGGEQYF TGTGCCAGCGGGGGCGAGCAGTACTTC TRBV2 9 many - TRBJ2-7
CASSRLKYRANYGYTF TGTGCCAGCTCACGCCTAAAATACAGAGCTAACTATGGCTACACCTTC TRBV18 16 few - TRBJ1-2
CASSLRPGARNTIYF TGTGCCAGCAGCCTTCGTCCGGGGGCCAGAAACACCATATATTTT TRBV7-8 15 many - TRBJ1-3
CASSLSAGGSYEQYF TGTGCCAGCAGTTTATCGGCGGGGGGCTCCTACGAGCAGTACTTC TRBV28 15 many TRBD2 TRBJ2-7
CASSFRGQQETQYF TGTGCCAGCAGCTTCAGAGGACAGCAAGAGACCCAGTACTTC TRBV7-6 14 many - TRBJ2-5
CASRTYGRGYNEQFF TGTGCCAGCAGGACCTACGGGAGGGGCTACAATGAGCAGTTCTTC TRBV11-2 15 many TRBD2 TRBJ2-1
CAISDPQDLNEQYF TGTGCCATCAGTGACCCACAGGATCTGAACGAGCAGTACTTC TRBV10-3 14 - - TRBJ2-7
CATSRAGGRERDTQYF TGTGCCACCAGCAGAGCGGGCGGGAGGGAAAGAGATACGCAGTATTTT TRBV15 16 - TRBD2 TRBJ2-3
CATSRTDTAYGYTF TGTGCCACCAGCAGGACGGACACAGCCTATGGCTACACCTTC TRBV15 14 many - TRBJ1-2
CASSARESQLYEQYF TGTGCCAGCAGCGCCCGTGAGTCACAGCTCTACGAGCAGTACTTC TRBV7-9 15 many - TRBJ2-7
CASSDLGRAALGGDTQYF TGTGCCAGCAGCGACCTGGGGAGGGCAGCCCTGGGCGGAGATACGCAGTATTTT TRBV7-2 18 - TRBD2 TRBJ2-3
CSARDLDGPPQETQYF TGCAGTGCTAGAGATCTCGACGGGCCCCCCCAAGAGACCCAGTACTTC TRBV20-1 16 many - TRBJ2-5
CAWSVSGGTEAFF TGTGCCTGGAGTGTTTCGGGGGGTACTGAAGCTTTCTTT TRBV30 13 many - TRBJ1-1
CASSHGGSGNEKLFF TGTGCCAGCAGTCATGGAGGTTCTGGAAATGAAAAACTGTTTTTT TRBV28 15 many - TRBJ1-4
CAWSTYRDTGELFF TGTGCCTGGAGTACCTACAGGGACACCGGGGAGCTGTTTTTT TRBV30 14 few - TRBJ2-2
CASSISNTGELFF TGTGCCAGCAGCATAAGTAACACCGGGGAGCTGTTTTTT TRBV11-2 13 many - TRBJ2-2
CATASRDRRDRGYTF TGTGCCACCGCCTCCCGGGACCGAAGGGATCGTGGCTACACCTTC TRBV24-1 15 many - TRBJ1-2
CAGSQGFQSNIQYF TGTGCCGGCAGCCAAGGTTTTCAGTCGAACATTCAGTACTTC TRBV3-1 14 - - TRBJ2-4
CASSYSVGNNEQFF TGTGCCAGCAGTTACTCTGTCGGAAACAATGAGCAGTTCTTC TRBV6-2/TRBV6-3 14 many - TRBJ2-1
CASSFSGITNYGYTF TGTGCCAGCAGTTTTTCAGGGATCACTAACTATGGCTACACCTTC TRBV12-3/TRBV12-4 15 many - TRBJ1-2
CSRHSGGLSEAFF TGCAGTCGACATAGCGGGGGGCTGAGTGAAGCTTTCTTT TRBV20-1 13 many - TRBJ1-1